This T cell receptor (beta chain) derives from a study of T cells in Graves' hyperthyroidism and ophthalmopathy. About the study: The initial diagnosis was the point when peripheral blood was collected, ahead of any treatment.

The J segment lost 5 bases and the V segment lost 7 bases, leaving 12 bases of the junction unmatched. The CDR3 consists of 16 residues. Germline lookup yields CDR1 MNHEY and CDR2 SMNVEV (reference sequence). The CDR3 regions of TCR beta were amplified from RNA transcripts. With the HTBI primer set, the TCR CDR3 went through a first round of RT-PCR. TCRdb reprocessed the multiplex PCR reads via MiXCR and lists one record per CDR3 protein. The sample includes 640,000 or so distinct CDR3 sequences, under 15% of them seen just once. At least ten counts were recorded for this clonotype. For the diagnoses, clinical symptoms, serum thyroxine and TRAb, thyroid ultrasound and orbital computed tomography were used.

The TCR was taken from a woman aged 40 to 50 with Graves' ophthalmopathy. The chain is built from TRBV27 and TRBJ2-5; 11 bases are shared with TRBD1. Sequencing was carried out using blood. The CDR3 DNA sequence: TGTGCCAGCAAATCTTTCTTCCGGGACAGGGGGGAGACCCAGTACTTC. This codes for CASKSFFRDRGETQYF.